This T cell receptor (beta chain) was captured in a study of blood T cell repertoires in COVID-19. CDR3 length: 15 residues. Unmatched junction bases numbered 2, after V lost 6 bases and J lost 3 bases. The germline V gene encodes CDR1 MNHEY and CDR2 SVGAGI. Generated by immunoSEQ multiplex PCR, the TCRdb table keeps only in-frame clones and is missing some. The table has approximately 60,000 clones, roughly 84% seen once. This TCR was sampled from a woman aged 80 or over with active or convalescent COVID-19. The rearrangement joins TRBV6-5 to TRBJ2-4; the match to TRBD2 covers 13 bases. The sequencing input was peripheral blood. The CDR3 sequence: CASRTSGGGKNIQYF. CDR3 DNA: TGTGCCAGCAGAACTAGCGGGGGGGGCAAAAACATTCAGTACTTC.